This entry features one T cell receptor beta chain sequence. What it binds is unknown. The data stem from a study of cytomegalovirus exposure and HLA in healthy donors. General observations from the study: Both high specificity and high sensitivity reportedly marked the classifier's diagnosis of cytomegalovirus status.

The PCR had 60 Vbeta and 13 Jbeta primers. Some clones are missing from TCRdb's copy, which holds only in-frame ones; the method was immunoSEQ multiplex PCR. The table records 95,000 to 150,000 clones, over 70% of them present only once. This CDR3 comprises 14 residues. V dropped 5 bases and J dropped 0; count of bases not matched to a gene: 1. Looked up from germline, CDR1 is SGHTA and CDR2 is FQGNSA. Material: PBMCs. The chain employs TRBV7-2 and TRBJ1-2; TRBD1 agrees at 9 bases. The clonotype comes from a woman between 40 and 55 years old in good health and CMV-seropositive. This CDR3 is CASSRQGANYGYTF. CDR3 sequence (DNA): TGTGCCAGCAGCCGACAGGGGGCTAACTATGGCTACACCTTC.